This section outlines one TCR beta chain sequence together with its context. The antigen is undetermined. This sample was taken from a study of T cell responses to AZD1222 COVID-19 vaccine. Study-wide points: The study reported that nearly half of spike-specific TCRs target unmutated variant regions.

The assay was immunoSEQ multiplex PCR, and TCRdb's table has in-frame clones only and misses some. The sample contains roughly 200,000 clones, roughly 92% of which appear only once. Material: peripheral blood, obtained 28 days after the second AZD1222 dose. The sequence came from an adult who received the AZD1222 COVID-19 vaccine.

CDR3 sequence (DNA): TGTGCCAGCAGTGCCCGGTACGAACAGCCCCAGCATTTT. It yields the protein CASSARYEQPQHF. This chain joins TRBV2 and TRBJ1-5; D is unclear. V dropped 4 bases and J dropped 7 bases, with 11 bases sitting between them. The germline CDR1 and CDR2 sequences are SNHLY and FYNNEI. CDR3 size: 13 residues.